The 19 T cell receptor beta chains presented below share a single source sample, sequenced in a study of T cell responses to AZD1222 COVID-19 vaccine. Measured with immunoSEQ multiplex PCR; TCRdb has only the in-frame clones, and not every one. Among tens of thousands of clones listed, 85% to 90% were seen once. Material: peripheral blood, obtained on day 0 of MenACWY control vaccination. These receptors all come from an adult in good health.

The chain joins TRBV25-1 to TRBJ2-1, with 11 bases fitting TRBD2. The CDR3 runs to 16 residues. V lost 5 bases, J lost 10 bases, and 13 bases stayed unmatched. Germline CDR1 and CDR2: MGHDK and SYGVNS. Here the CDR3 reads CASSRGLAGGPREQFF. CDR3 bases: TGTGCCAGCAGTCGAGGTTTAGCGGGAGGGCCGCGGGAGCAGTTCTTC.

The genes are TRBV2 and TRBJ2-1; the match to TRBD2 covers 10 bases. This CDR3 has 18 amino acids. V gave up 0 bases and J gave up 7 bases; unmatched junction bases: 12. Germline values: CDR1 SNHLY, CDR2 FYNNEI. The CDR3 region is CASSEALLAGDLWNEQFF. As DNA, the CDR3 is TGTGCCAGCAGTGAAGCGCTCCTAGCGGGGGACCTTTGGAATGAGCAGTTCTTC.

J is TRBJ2-7 and V is TRBV10-3; 9 bases match TRBD2. CDR1 ENHRY and CDR2 SYGVKD come from the germline V gene. This CDR3 is 15 amino acids long. V lost 4 bases, J lost 2 bases, and 6 bases stayed unmatched. Here the CDR3 reads CAISGLAGPPYEQYF. The CDR3 DNA is TGTGCCATCAGTGGTCTAGCGGGGCCGCCCTACGAGCAGTACTTC.

V usage is TRBV7-6 and J usage is TRBJ1-4; TRBD1 matches 9 bases. Germline V gives CDR1 SGHVS, CDR2 FNYEAQ. V gave up 1 base and J gave up 5 bases; unmatched junction bases: 2. This CDR3 has 15 residues. The CDR3 spells CASSLDRGQNEKLFF. The CDR3 coding sequence is TGTGCCAGCAGCTTAGACAGGGGGCAGAATGAAAAACTGTTTTTT. Using reference TRBV7-6 and TRBJ1-4 for the parts outside the CDR3, the full variable domain is GAGVSQSPRYKVTKRGQDVALRCDPISGHVSLYWYRQALGQGPEFLTYFNYEAQQDKSGLPNDRFSAERPEGSISTLTIQRTEQRDSAMYRCASSLDRGQNEKLFFGSGTQLSVL.

The rearrangement links TRBV28 to TRBJ2-7; TRBD1 is a possible D gene (5 bases). Trimming removed 7 bases at V and 6 bases at J, with 16 bases between. Germline assignment: CDR1 MDHEN and CDR2 SYDVKM. CDR3 length equals 13 residues. CDR3 sequence reads: CASTLQADGEQYF. For the CDR3, the DNA is TGTGCCAGCACCCTACAGGCCGACGGCGAGCAGTACTTC.

The chain uses TRBV3-1 (or the pseudogene TRBV3-2) and TRBJ2-1, with D possibly matching TRBD2 (6 bases). The CDR3 covers 15 residues. Germline V gene lookup returns CDR1 LGHDT and CDR2 YNNKEL (reference sequence). V lost 0 bases to trimming and J lost 2 bases, with 8 bases between them. DNA of the CDR3: TGTGCCAGCAGCCAAGAAGCGGGTCCCTACAATGAGCAGTTCTTC. It is translated as CASSQEAGPYNEQFF.

This chain links TRBV19 with TRBJ2-5, with D tentatively TRBD1 or TRBD2 (5 bases each). CDR3 length: 16 residues. V gave up 1 base and J gave up 1 base, with 13 bases separating them. Per the germline V gene, CDR1 is LNHDA and CDR2 is SQIVND (reference sequence). DNA of the CDR3: TGTGCCAGTAGTATAGGGGGCAGTGGGACCCAAGAGACCCAGTACTTC. Amino acids: CASSIGGSGTQETQYF. Full variable domain (missing parts from reference TRBV19 and TRBJ2-5): DGGITQSPKYLFRKEGQNVTLSCEQNLNHDAMYWYRQDPGQGLRLIYYSQIVNDFQKGDIAEGYSVSREKKESFPLTVTSAQKNPTAFYLCASSIGGSGTQETQYFGPGTRLLVL.

The chain couples TRBV2 to TRBJ1-4, with D hard to call. V was pared by 6 bases and J by 4 bases, with 6 bases between. Germline V lookup: CDR1 SNHLY, CDR2 FYNNEI. The CDR3 runs 12 residues. This CDR3 reads CASRQHNEKLFF. For the CDR3, the DNA is TGTGCCAGCAGACAGCATAATGAAAAACTGTTTTTT.

The rearrangement uses TRBV27 and TRBJ1-1; D remains unclear. This CDR3 spans 13 amino acids. Germline CDR1 and CDR2: MNHEY and SMNVEV (reference sequence). The V and J ends lost 5 bases and 3 bases respectively, with 10 bases between them. The CDR3: CASSPSTYTEAFF. CDR3 nucleotides: TGTGCCAGCAGTCCCTCCACATACACTGAAGCTTTCTTT.

V is TRBV18 and J is TRBJ2-5; D not certain. The CDR3 length is 13 residues. Germline-derived CDR1 and CDR2 are KGHSH and LQKENI. V lost 3 bases and J 5 bases, leaving 10 bases between the germline ends. The CDR3 loop is CASSPLVSETQYF. DNA of the CDR3: TGTGCCAGCTCACCCCTGGTCTCGGAGACCCAGTACTTC. Full variable domain (remainder filled in from reference TRBV18 and TRBJ2-5): NAGVMQNPRHLVRRRGQEARLRCSPMKGHSHVYWYRQLPEEGLKFMVYLQKENIIDESGMPKERFSAEFPKEGPSILRIQQVVRGDSAAYFCASSPLVSETQYFGPGTRLLVL.

This chain joins TRBV19 and TRBJ2-2, with 13 positions matching TRBD2. V gave up 5 bases and J gave up 4 bases; unmatched junction bases: 1. Germline lookup yields CDR1 LNHDA and CDR2 SQIVND (reference sequence). This CDR3 has 15 amino acids. The CDR3 DNA is TGTGCCAGTAGTCGGACTAGCGGGAGCACCGGGGAGCTGTTTTTT. Amino acids: CASSRTSGSTGELFF.

V gene TRBV10-2 combines with J gene TRBJ2-1, with 8 bases aligning to TRBD2. V trimming: 2 bases; J trimming: 2 bases; junction bases outside the gene matches: 8. This CDR3 is built from 17 residues. The germline gives CDR1 WSHSY, CDR2 SAAADI. Here the CDR3 DNA reads TGCGCCAGCAGTGAGCGGACTAGCATTGGGGCCTACAATGAGCAGTTCTTC. The encoded protein is CASSERTSIGAYNEQFF.

V gene TRBV7-2 combines with J gene TRBJ2-3; D gene ambiguous. Trimming took 3 bases from V and 4 from J, leaving 11 bases between them. This CDR3 spans 14 amino acids. The V gene's germline CDR1 is SGHTA and CDR2 FQGNSA. CDR3 sequence: CASSFRGGADTQYF. CDR3 nucleotides: TGTGCCAGCAGCTTCAGAGGCGGTGCAGATACGCAGTATTTT.

The rearrangement links TRBV5-4 to TRBJ2-1, with 7 bases matching TRBD2. Germline V gene data show CDR1 as SGHNT and CDR2 as YYREEE (reference sequence). This CDR3 is built from 15 residues. Trimming took 1 base from V and 3 from J; bases not matched to a gene: 4. The CDR3, as DNA: TGTGCCAGCAGCTTGTCTAGCGGAAACTACAATGAGCAGTTCTTC. Amino acid sequence: CASSLSSGNYNEQFF.

The J gene is TRBJ2-5, the V gene TRBV3-1 (or the pseudogene TRBV3-2); 8 positions agree with TRBD2. V dropped 0 bases and J dropped 7; count of bases not matched to a gene: 4. The CDR3 has 14 amino acids. Germline CDR1 LGHDT, CDR2 YNNKEL (reference sequence). The CDR3 protein is CASSQDTAGGTQYF. CDR3 bases: TGTGCCAGCAGCCAAGATACGGCGGGGGGGACCCAGTACTTC.

This chain uses TRBV6-2 or TRBV6-3 with TRBJ2-2; possibly TRBD1 for D (5 bases). The V gene lost 4 bases and the J gene lost 0 bases, with 12 bases spanning the gap. Germline CDR1 reads MNHEY; CDR2 reads SVGEGT. The CDR3 is 16 amino acids. CDR3 loop: CASSLWGQTNTGELFF. For the CDR3, the DNA is TGTGCCAGCAGTTTGTGGGGCCAAACGAACACCGGGGAGCTGTTTTTT.

The V and J genes are TRBV2 and TRBJ1-1; D call uncertain. The V and J ends lost 1 base and 12 bases respectively, with 15 bases between them. The CDR3 is made up of 13 amino acids. Germline values: CDR1 SNHLY, CDR2 FYNNEI. CDR3 loop: CASSEGAGTRTFF. In DNA form, the CDR3 reads TGTGCCAGCAGTGAAGGGGCAGGAACCAGAACTTTCTTT.

This clone has just one count. The genes are TRBV28 and TRBJ1-1; D unresolved. V lost 5 bases, J lost 5 bases, and 3 bases lay in between. The CDR3 has 10 residues. CDR1 is MDHEN, CDR2 SYDVKM, per germline. The CDR3 DNA is TGTGCCAGCAGTAGAACTGAAGCTTTCTTT. This codes for CASSRTEAFF.

As DNA, the CDR3 is TGTGCCTGGAGTCCGGGGGGCAGTCAGCCCCAGCATTTT. Translated: CAWSPGGSQPQHF. J is TRBJ1-5 and V is TRBV30, with D tentatively TRBD1 (6 bases). The CDR3 contains 13 residues. CDR1 and CDR2 from the germline V gene are GTSNPN and SVGIG (reference sequence). Between the trimmed V and J ends, which lost 2 bases and 6 bases, there was a span of 11 bases. The complete variable domain, with remaining parts taken from reference TRBV30 and TRBJ1-5, reads SQTIHQWPATLVQPVGSPLSLECTVEGTSNPNLYWYRQAAGRGLQLLFYSVGIGQISSEVPQNLSASRPQDRQFILSSKKLLLSDSGFYLCAWSPGGSQPQHFGDGTRLSIL.